These 26 T cell receptor beta chains share one sample of origin, sequenced in a study of identical twins. Using its own MiXCR run on the 5' RACE reads, TCRdb lists one record per CDR3 protein. Among roughly 570,000 distinct CDR3 sequences listed, roughly 9.5% were seen once. This sample was shared with a second study, whose subject was yellow fever vaccine responses in identical twins.

Sequencing was performed on PBMCs. These receptors originate from a woman under 30 in good health.

This clonotype has a handful of counts. This chain joins TRBV20-1 and TRBJ2-7; D gene ambiguous. There are 12 residues in the CDR3. V shed 6 bases and J shed 3 bases, with 12 bases lying between them. Looked up from germline, CDR1 is DFQATT and CDR2 is SNEGSKA (reference sequence). The CDR3 DNA follows: TGCAGTGCCACTACAGAGCTCTACGAGCAGTACTTC. Amino acids: CSATTELYEQYF.

The chain links TRBV9 to TRBJ2-5; 10 bases match TRBD2. V lost 1 base to trimming and J lost 5 bases; unmatched junction nucleotides: 11. CDR1 SGDLS and CDR2 YYNGEE come from the germline V gene. This CDR3 has 17 residues. CDR3 sequence (DNA): TGTGCCAGCAGCGTAACACCCCCAGCGGGAGGGGGGGAGACCCAGTACTTC. Its translation is CASSVTPPAGGGETQYF. Full variable domain (outside the CDR3, taken from reference TRBV9 and TRBJ2-5): DSGVTQTPKHLITATGQRVTLRCSPRSGDLSVYWYQQSLDQGLQFLIQYYNGEERAKGNILERFSAQQFPDLHSELNLSSLELGDSALYFCASSVTPPAGGGETQYFGPGTRLLVL.

This clonotype has more than one count but fewer than ten. The J gene is TRBJ2-7, the V gene TRBV6-5; 7 bases line up with TRBD1. This CDR3 spans 15 amino acids. In germline, CDR1 is MNHEY, CDR2 SVGAGI. The V gene end was trimmed by 1 base and the J gene end by 5 bases; junction bases not matched to a gene: 8. The CDR3 coding sequence is TGTGCCAGCAGTTACTTCACAGGGGACCTGGACGAGCAGTACTTC. The encoded protein is CASSYFTGDLDEQYF.

On this clonotype itself: This could be a read error, since a much larger clone is one nucleotide away. This chain joins TRBV29-1 and TRBJ2-7, with 10 bases fitting TRBD1. There are 14 residues in the CDR3. Germline V gene lookup returns CDR1 SQVTM and CDR2 ANQGSEA. The V segment lost 0 bases and the J segment 9 bases; nucleotides outside the gene matches: 8. CDR3 coding DNA: TGCAGCGTTGAAGAAGGGACAGGGGCGACGGGGCAGTACTTC. It encodes CSVEEGTGATGQYF.

This rearrangement joins TRBV12-3 or TRBV12-4 to TRBJ1-2; D gene uncertain. V was trimmed by 5 bases and J by 4 bases, leaving 11 bases between them. This CDR3 is built from 13 residues. CDR3 region: CASSPDISYGYTF. The CDR3 bases are TGTGCCAGCAGTCCCGACATCAGCTATGGCTACACCTTC.

This clonotype was counted between two and nine times. The CDR3 reads CASRGTLGEQYF. The CDR3 DNA reads as TGTGCCAGCAGAGGGACCCTAGGCGAGCAGTACTTC. The chain has TRBV27 and TRBJ2-7; D possibly matches TRBD1 or TRBD2 (5 bases each). The V gene's germline CDR1 is MNHEY and CDR2 SMNVEV (reference sequence). V was clipped by 6 bases and J by 6 bases, with 12 bases between them. This CDR3 region has 12 residues.

The rearrangement joins TRBV19 to TRBJ1-2; D is perhaps TRBD1 (5 bases). The CDR3 runs to 14 residues. Looked up from germline, CDR1 is LNHDA and CDR2 is SQIVND (reference sequence). V lost 0 bases and J 11 bases, leaving 16 bases between the germline ends. The CDR3 here is CASSIEASGRGYTF. CDR3 coding DNA: TGTGCCAGTAGTATAGAAGCATCTGGACGGGGGTACACCTTC.

This clonotype has a count of ten or more. The chain has TRBV29-1 and TRBJ2-5; no clear D gene. CDR1 is SQVTM and CDR2 is ANQGSEA in the germline V gene. V was clipped by 0 bases and J by 0 bases, with 8 bases between them. The CDR3 runs to 14 residues. CDR3: CSVEEAAYQETQYF. In nucleotides, the CDR3 is TGCAGCGTTGAAGAGGCGGCATACCAAGAGACCCAGTACTTC.

This clonotype showed up just a few times. CDR3 sequence: CASSPNPQGFGADTQYF. For the CDR3, the DNA is TGTGCCAGCTCACCTAATCCACAGGGGTTTGGTGCAGATACGCAGTATTTT. The chain recombines TRBV18 with TRBJ2-3; 7 nucleotides agree with TRBD1. The CDR3 is made up of 17 amino acids. V was pared by 3 bases and J by 4 bases, with 13 bases of the junction left unmatched. Germline values: CDR1 KGHSH, CDR2 LQKENI.

This clonotype occurred a few times. The germline gene is not matched at one end of the junction; a read error may be the cause. The chain employs TRBV29-1 and TRBJ2-1, with 13 bases matching TRBD2. This CDR3 contains 17 residues. Germline CDR1 is SQVTM and CDR2 is ANQGSEA. The CDR3, as DNA: TGCAGCGTCGAAGGACTAGCGGGAGCGTTCTCCTACAATGAGCAGTTCTTC. Protein: CSVEGLAGAFSYNEQFF.

The J gene is TRBJ2-5, the V gene TRBV6-5, with D unresolved. V was trimmed by 3 bases and J by 3 bases, leaving 17 bases between them. CDR1 MNHEY and CDR2 SVGAGI come from the germline V gene. This CDR3 spans 16 amino acids. CDR3 DNA: TGTGCCAGCAGTTATCGAGGAGTTAAGTGGGAAGAGACCCAGTACTTC. The encoded protein is CASSYRGVKWEETQYF.

This clonotype was counted ten times or more. This chain uses TRBV29-1 with TRBJ1-1; D ambiguous. Germline V gene data show CDR1 as SQVTM and CDR2 as ANQGSEA. CDR3 length equals 12 residues. Between the trimmed V and J ends, which lost 6 bases and 14 bases, there was a span of 22 bases. CDR3 amino acids: CSVTLEGGHKFF. CDR3 DNA sequence: TGCAGCGTCACACTAGAAGGAGGCCATAAGTTCTTT. The full variable domain, completed using reference TRBV29-1 and TRBJ1-1, is SAVISQKPSRDICQRGTSLTIQCQVDSQVTMMFWYRQQPGQSLTLIATANQGSEATYESGFVIDKFPISRPNLTFSTLTVSNMSPEDSSIYLCSVTLEGGHKFFGQGTRLTVV.

In this sample, this clonotype turned up a few times. A junction boundary mismatches the germline segment, possibly from a read error. The chain has TRBV4-1 and TRBJ2-3, with 10 bases fitting TRBD2. From germline, CDR1 is MGHRA and CDR2 YSYEKL. The CDR3 length is 15 residues. The CDR3 region has the DNA TGCGCCAGCACCCAAGGACTAGCGGTCACAGATACGCAGTATTTT. This sequence encodes CASTQGLAVTDTQYF.

Points on this clonotype: The junction departs from germline at one end; a sequencing error may be responsible. The chain couples TRBV7-9 to TRBJ2-1, with TRBD2 matching over 8 bases. Germline V gene lookup returns CDR1 SEHNR and CDR2 FQNEAQ (reference sequence). The CDR3 covers 13 residues. CDR3 DNA sequence: TGTGCCAGCAGCATAGCGGGAATCAATGAGCAGTTCTTC. Protein: CASSIAGINEQFF.

This clonotype was counted between two and nine times. The chain carries TRBV4-3 and TRBJ1-3, with a possible D match to TRBD1 (5 bases). The germline V gene has CDR1 LGHNA and CDR2 YSLEER. The CDR3 contains 16 residues. The germline V and J ends were trimmed by 1 base and 0 bases, with 10 bases remaining between them. CDR3 nucleotide sequence: TGCGCCAGCAGCCAAGCCCGGGGGGACTCTGGAAACACCATATATTTT. Its translation is CASSQARGDSGNTIYF.

The chain couples TRBV27 to TRBJ2-3; TRBD2 might be the D (6 bases). CDR3 length equals 16 residues. Germline CDR1 is MNHEY and CDR2 is SMNVEV (reference sequence). V was trimmed by 1 base and J by 2 bases, leaving 13 bases between them. The DNA for the CDR3 is TGTGCCAGCAGTTTATTAAGGGCGGGATACACAGATACGCAGTATTTT. Residues: CASSLLRAGYTDTQYF.

The V and J genes are TRBV7-8 and TRBJ2-7; possibly TRBD1 or TRBD2 for D (6 bases each). V shed 5 bases and J shed 3 bases, with 20 bases lying between them. From germline, CDR1 is SGHVS and CDR2 FQNEAQ. The CDR3 has 16 residues. The CDR3 loop reads CASSAQPDRTNYEQYF. CDR3 bases: TGTGCCAGCAGCGCCCAACCCGACAGGACTAACTACGAGCAGTACTTC.

V and J are TRBV11-1 and TRBJ2-3, with TRBD2 matching over 8 bases. The germline V gene encodes CDR1 SGHAT and CDR2 FQDESV (reference sequence). This CDR3 comprises 17 residues. The trim removed 3 bases at V and 2 bases at J, leaving 10 bases unmatched. The CDR3 nucleotides are TGTGCCAGCAGCTTTCTGCCCGCGGGGGGTTCCACAGATACGCAGTATTTT. Translating it yields CASSFLPAGGSTDTQYF.

The chain is built from TRBV14 and TRBJ2-3; D remains ambiguous. Between the trimmed V and J ends, which lost 0 bases and 8 bases, there was a span of 15 bases. From germline, CDR1 is SGHDN and CDR2 FVKESK. The CDR3 sequence is 15 residues long. The CDR3 here is CASSQDRIIHGTQYF. In DNA form, the CDR3 reads TGTGCCAGCAGCCAAGATCGGATTATCCACGGTACGCAGTATTTT.

This clonotype was detected ten times or more. This sequence joins TRBV15 and TRBJ2-1; no firm D call. Trimming removed 1 base at V and 1 base at J, with 5 bases between. CDR1 and CDR2 from the germline V gene are LNHNV and YYDKDF (reference sequence). The CDR3 sequence is 14 residues long. CDR3 in amino acids: CATSRVKSYNEQFF. The CDR3, as DNA: TGTGCCACCAGCAGAGTAAAGTCCTACAATGAGCAGTTCTTC. Full variable domain (missing parts from reference TRBV15 and TRBJ2-1): DAMVIQNPRYQVTQFGKPVTLSCSQTLNHNVMYWYQQKSSQAPKLLFHYYDKDFNNEADTPDNFQSRRPNTSFCFLDIRSPGLGDTAMYLCATSRVKSYNEQFFGPGTRLTVL.

This clonotype was found many times. The chain combines TRBV6-2 or TRBV6-3 with TRBJ2-1; 11 nucleotides line up with TRBD2. The CDR3 is 13 amino acids. The ends lost 4 bases at V and 10 bases at J; junction bases unmatched: 3. In germline, CDR1 is MNHEY, CDR2 SVGEGT. The CDR3 DNA follows: TGTGCCAGCAGTTCGGGACTAGCGGAAGAGCAGTTCTTC. This encodes CASSSGLAEEQFF.

The V and J genes are TRBV15 and TRBJ2-2, with D perhaps being TRBD1 or TRBD2 (6 bases each). Looked up from germline, CDR1 is LNHNV and CDR2 is YYDKDF (reference sequence). Deletions cut 5 bases from V and 3 bases from J, with 19 bases between. The CDR3 runs to 17 residues. This CDR3 reads CATSPAGGKGDTGELFF. CDR3 sequence (DNA): TGTGCCACCAGCCCCGCGGGCGGGAAGGGGGACACCGGGGAGCTGTTTTTT.

This clonotype was seen many times. The rearrangement links TRBV29-1 to TRBJ2-2; maybe TRBD2 (6 bases). This CDR3 comprises 14 residues. V was cut by 7 bases and J by 6 bases, with 18 bases left in between. Germline-derived CDR1 and CDR2 are SQVTM and ANQGSEA. The CDR3 nucleotides are TGCAGCGGTAGCGGAGTAAGAACCTCCGGGGAGCTGTTTTTT. Translating it yields CSGSGVRTSGELFF.

This clonotype was seen more than once but under ten times. The chain joins TRBV13 to TRBJ2-3, with D perhaps TRBD1 (5 bases). The CDR3 has 14 residues. The germline V gene encodes CDR1 PRHDT and CDR2 FYEKMQ (reference sequence). The ends were cut back, 8 bases at V and 2 bases at J, with 14 bases in the middle. The CDR3 reads CASGNRPITDTQYF. CDR3 DNA: TGTGCCAGCGGGAACAGGCCCATCACAGATACGCAGTATTTT.

The J gene is TRBJ1-4, the V gene TRBV15; the match to TRBD1 covers 7 bases. CDR1 is LNHNV, CDR2 YYDKDF, per germline (reference sequence). The CDR3 sequence is 15 residues long. V was clipped by 1 base and J by 5 bases; unmatched bases: 4. The CDR3 region has the DNA TGTGCCACCAGCAGAGTCGGCAGGGGGAATGAAAAACTGTTTTTT. This sequence encodes CATSRVGRGNEKLFF.

This clonotype has at least ten counts. The CDR3 sequence is CASSLGGTYNEQFF. CDR3 DNA: TGTGCCAGCAGTTTGGGGGGGACCTACAATGAGCAGTTCTTC. This chain links TRBV27 with TRBJ2-1; 7 bases are a match to TRBD2. The CDR3 consists of 14 residues. V shed 3 bases and J 2 bases; nucleotides not matched to a gene: 1. CDR1 and CDR2 from the germline V gene are MNHEY and SMNVEV (reference sequence).